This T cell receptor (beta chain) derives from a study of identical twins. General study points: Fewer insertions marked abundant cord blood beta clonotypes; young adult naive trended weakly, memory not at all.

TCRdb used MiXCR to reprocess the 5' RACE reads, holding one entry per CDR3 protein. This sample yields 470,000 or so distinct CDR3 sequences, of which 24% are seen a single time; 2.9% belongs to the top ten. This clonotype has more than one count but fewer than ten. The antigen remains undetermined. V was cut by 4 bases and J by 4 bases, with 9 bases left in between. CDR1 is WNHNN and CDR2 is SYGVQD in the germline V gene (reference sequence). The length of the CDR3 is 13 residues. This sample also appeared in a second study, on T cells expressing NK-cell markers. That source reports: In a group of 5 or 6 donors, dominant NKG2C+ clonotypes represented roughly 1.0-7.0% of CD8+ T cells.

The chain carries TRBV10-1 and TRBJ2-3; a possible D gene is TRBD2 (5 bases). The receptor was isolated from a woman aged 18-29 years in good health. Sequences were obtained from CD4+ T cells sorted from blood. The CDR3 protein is CASSGGLADTQYF. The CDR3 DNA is TGCGCCAGCAGTGGAGGGTTAGCAGATACGCAGTATTTT.